This T cell receptor beta chain was retrieved from a study of early T cells in non-severe SARS-CoV-2 infection. A few counts support this clonotype. V was cut by 2 bases and J by 3 bases, with 9 bases left in between. This CDR3 is 14 amino acids long. Each single cDNA molecule received a unique molecular identifier. TCRdb re-analysed the 5' RACE reads in MiXCR, keeping a single row per CDR3 protein. Of about 92,000 distinct CDR3 sequences in the sample, approximately 15% were seen once. The J gene is TRBJ2-3, the V gene TRBV12-3 or TRBV12-4; no firm D call. What was sequenced was whole blood. This receptor was identified in an adult who was a healthcare worker with PCR-confirmed SARS-CoV-2 infection or an uninfected control (not recorded which). The CDR3: CASSLSQNTDTQYF. The CDR3 nucleotides read TGTGCCAGCAGTTTATCCCAAAATACAGATACGCAGTATTTT.